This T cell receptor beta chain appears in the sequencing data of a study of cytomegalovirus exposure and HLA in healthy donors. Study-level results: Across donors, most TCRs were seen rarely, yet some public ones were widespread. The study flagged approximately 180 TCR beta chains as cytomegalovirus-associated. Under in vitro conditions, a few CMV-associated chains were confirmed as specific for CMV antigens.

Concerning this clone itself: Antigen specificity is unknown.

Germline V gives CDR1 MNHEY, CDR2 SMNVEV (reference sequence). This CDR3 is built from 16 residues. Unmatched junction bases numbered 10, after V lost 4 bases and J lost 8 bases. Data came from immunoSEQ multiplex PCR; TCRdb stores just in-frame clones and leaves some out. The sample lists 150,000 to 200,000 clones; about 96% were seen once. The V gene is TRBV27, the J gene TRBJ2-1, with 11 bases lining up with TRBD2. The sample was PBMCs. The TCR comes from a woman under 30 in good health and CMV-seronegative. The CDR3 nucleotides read TGTGCCAGCAGTTCCAATCTGGGACTAGCGGTTGATGAGCAGTTCTTC. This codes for CASSSNLGLAVDEQFF.